This T cell receptor beta chain stems from a study of T cells in Graves' hyperthyroidism and ophthalmopathy. This clonotype was counted at least ten times. TCR beta CDR3 region amplification was performed from RNA transcripts. With the HTBI primer set, the TCR CDR3 went through a first round of RT-PCR. TCRdb itself ran the multiplex PCR reads through MiXCR, one entry per CDR3 protein. The profile shows approximately 740,000 distinct CDR3 sequences, around 15% of them singletons. CDR1 and CDR2 from the germline V gene are KGHSH and LQKENI. The trim removed 3 bases at V and 10 bases at J, leaving 11 bases unmatched. The CDR3 has 16 residues.

The chain joins TRBV18 to TRBJ2-1, with TRBD1 matching 11 bases. Sequenced sample: blood. This clonotype was sampled from a woman aged 18-30 years with Graves' hyperthyroidism. CDR3 amino acids: CASSPAGQGAVGEQFF. CDR3 in DNA: TGTGCCAGCTCACCGGCCGGACAGGGGGCCGTCGGGGAGCAGTTCTTC.